The clone carrying this T cell receptor (beta chain) occurred once. This entry comes from a study of T cells after posttransplantation cyclophosphamide. This CDR3 comprises 17 residues. V lost 4 bases and J lost 2, with 18 bases in between. Germline assignment: CDR1 KGHSY and CDR2 FQNENV. Busulfan-fludarabine conditioning, marrow transplant, and cyclophosphamide on days +3 and +4 were administered. The assay was immunoSEQ multiplex PCR, and TCRdb's table has in-frame clones only and misses some. This table holds about 22,000 clones, less than 90% found once. This sequence joins TRBV16 and TRBJ1-3; D uncertain. The sequence derives from a female patient aged 30 to 40 who received an allogeneic stem cell transplant from an unrelated donor, was CMV-positive, and had no GVHD. Some T cells may have originated in the graft donor. The sequencing used PBMCs, collected after allogeneic stem cell transplant with posttransplant cyclophosphamide. CDR3 amino acids: CASSPPGEGRAGNTIYF. The CDR3 DNA sequence: TGTGCCAGCAGCCCACCTGGAGAAGGGAGGGCTGGAAACACCATATATTTT. Filled out from reference TRBV16 and TRBJ1-3, the complete variable domain reads GEEVAQTPKHLVRGEGQKAKLYCAPIKGHSYVFWYQQVLKNEFKFLISFQNENVFDETGMPKERFSAKCLPNSPCSLEIQATKLEDSAVYFCASSPPGEGRAGNTIYFGEGSWLTVV.